This is a list of T cell receptor beta chains from one sample in a study of OX40 agonist ivuxolimab in advanced cancers. Assay used: immunoSEQ multiplex PCR; TCRdb lists only in-frame clones, some missing. Of 55,000 to 75,000 clones in the sample, about four fifths were seen once. The source was CD4+ or CD8+ T cells sorted from blood, collected in a trial of the OX40 agonist ivuxolimab. The source is an adult with an advanced solid tumor such as melanoma, head and neck, liver or kidney cancer. Both conserved end residues are part of each CDR3. The D gene is left open where the match is weak. Rows give clone size only sometimes, using once, few, many, or a class for an expanded clone.

TRBV30,TRBJ1-6,11,NA,NA,CAWDRNSPLHF,TGTGCCTGGGACAGAAATTCACCCCTCCACTTT
TRBV7-9,TRBJ1-4,14,NA,TRBD1,CASNQGGLQEKLFF,TGTGCCAGCAACCAAGGGGGCTTACAAGAAAAACTGTTTTTT
TRBV7-9,TRBJ1-1,13,NA,NA,CASSLEGGNNAFF,TGTGCCAGCAGCTTAGAAGGAGGGAATAATGCTTTCTTT
TRBV6-1,TRBJ2-3,15,NA,NA,CASRAAVARTDTQYF,TGTGCCAGCAGGGCCGCGGTGGCGCGCACAGATACGCAGTATTTT
TRBV7-8,TRBJ2-7,17,NA,TRBD2,CASSLEKTSGGYYEQYF,TGTGCCAGCAGCTTAGAGAAGACTAGCGGGGGGTATTACGAGCAGTACTTC
TRBV10-3,TRBJ2-2,16,NA,NA,CATGWAMDGNTGELFF,TGTGCCACAGGATGGGCGATGGACGGGAACACCGGGGAGCTGTTTTTT
TRBV6-5,TRBJ2-3,13,NA,NA,CASRDPSTDTQYF,TGTGCCTCCAGAGACCCTAGCACAGATACGCAGTATTTT
TRBV11-3,TRBJ2-1,13,NA,NA,CASSPGIHNEQFF,TGTGCCAGCAGCCCCGGGATCCACAATGAGCAGTTCTTC
TRBV19,TRBJ1-1,15,NA,NA,CASSIVGRSNTEAFF,TGTGCCAGTAGTATAGTTGGACGCTCAAACACTGAAGCTTTCTTT
TRBV6-1,TRBJ1-2,14,NA,NA,CASSEGPRVYGYTF,TGTGCCAGCAGTGAAGGCCCGCGGGTCTATGGCTACACCTTC
TRBV10-1,TRBJ2-5,16,NA,TRBD2,CASSEHSTSGEETQYF,TGCGCCAGCAGTGAACACAGCACTAGCGGGGAAGAGACCCAGTACTTC
TRBV6-5,TRBJ1-5,15,NA,NA,CASSPQETSNQPQHF,TGTGCCAGCAGCCCACAGGAGACGAGCAATCAGCCCCAGCATTTT
TRBV5-1,TRBJ2-3,15,NA,TRBD2,CASQTSGANTDTQYF,TGCGCCAGCCAGACTAGCGGGGCTAACACAGATACGCAGTATTTT
TRBV6-5,TRBJ2-5,16,NA,TRBD2,CASSYRTSGAFGTQYF,TGTGCCAGCAGTTACCGGACTAGCGGGGCCTTTGGGACCCAGTACTTC
TRBV6-6,TRBJ1-4,14,NA,TRBD1,CASRAGTGGEKLFF,TGTGCCAGCAGAGCCGGGACAGGCGGCGAAAAACTGTTTTTT
TRBV5-8,TRBJ1-5,14,NA,NA,CASSLDRSNQPQHF,TGTGCCAGCAGCTTAGACAGGAGCAATCAGCCCCAGCATTTT
TRBV2,TRBJ2-5,13,NA,NA,CASKLADQETQYF,TGTGCCAGTAAGCTAGCTGACCAAGAGACCCAGTACTTC
TRBV4-2,TRBJ1-2,18,NA,NA,CASSQDSVEVGAQRGYTF,TGTGCCAGCAGCCAAGATAGTGTAGAAGTGGGGGCGCAGAGAGGCTACACCTTC
TRBV5-1,TRBJ2-3,13,NA,NA,CASSVMLQDTQYF,TGCGCCAGCAGCGTGATGTTGCAGGATACGCAGTATTTT
TRBV5-1,TRBJ1-1,14,NA,TRBD1,CASSKGQANTEAFF,TGCGCCAGCAGCAAGGGACAGGCGAACACTGAAGCTTTCTTT
TRBV5-1,TRBJ2-2,15,NA,NA,CASSSGTPNTGELFF,TGCGCCAGCAGCTCCGGGACACCGAACACCGGGGAGCTGTTTTTT
TRBV10-3,TRBJ1-5,14,NA,NA,CAISLPGNNQPQHF,TGTGCCATCAGCCTACCGGGAAACAATCAGCCCCAGCATTTT
TRBV9,TRBJ1-6,16,many,TRBD1,CASSVGVGTENSPLHF,TGTGCCAGCAGCGTCGGGGTAGGGACAGAGAATTCACCCCTCCACTTT
TRBV7-2,TRBJ1-2,12,NA,NA,CASSQGRYGYTF,TGTGCCAGCAGCCAGGGAAGATATGGCTACACCTTC
TRBV14,TRBJ2-7,15,NA,NA,CASRLTGTSSYEQYF,TGTGCCAGCAGGCTAACCGGGACTTCCTCCTACGAGCAGTACTTC
TRBV5-4,TRBJ2-7,15,once,TRBD1,CASSRGRGQGYEQYF,TGTGCCAGCAGCCGGGGGCGCGGACAGGGATACGAGCAGTACTTC
TRBV7-7,TRBJ2-2,14,NA,NA,CASRDEGLTGELFF,TGTGCTAGCAGAGACGAGGGCCTTACCGGGGAGCTGTTTTTT
TRBV11-2,TRBJ2-2,13,NA,NA,CASRNPGTGELFF,TGTGCCAGCCGAAACCCAGGGACCGGGGAGCTGTTTTTT
TRBV4-1,TRBJ2-2,14,NA,NA,CASSHNKNTGELFF,TGCGCCAGCAGCCACAACAAGAACACCGGGGAGCTGTTTTTT
TRBV6-1,TRBJ2-4,14,NA,NA,CASTEGTRKNIQYF,TGTGCCAGCACCGAAGGGACACGAAAAAACATTCAGTACTTC
TRBV7-9,TRBJ2-1,14,NA,NA,CASKRRGVYNEQFF,TGTGCCAGCAAGAGGAGAGGGGTATACAATGAGCAGTTCTTC